This TCR beta chain was documented in a study of control samples from healthy donors and cancer patients. Germline V CDR1 and CDR2: GTSNPN, SVGIG (reference sequence). Trimming cost V 0 bases and J 3 bases, with 18 bases left between them. The CDR3 totals 16 residues. Method: immunoSEQ multiplex PCR; TCRdb's copy keeps in-frame clones and lacks some. The table shows 100,000 to 150,000 clones, with nearly 90% occurring only once. The receptor was derived from a man over 45 with head and neck cancer. The sequencing sample was made of PBMCs. The chain combines TRBV30 with TRBJ2-7, with D maybe TRBD1 (5 bases). The CDR3 loop is CAWSVQVTASHYEQYF. CDR3 DNA: TGTGCCTGGAGTGTACAGGTAACGGCCAGTCACTACGAGCAGTACTTC.